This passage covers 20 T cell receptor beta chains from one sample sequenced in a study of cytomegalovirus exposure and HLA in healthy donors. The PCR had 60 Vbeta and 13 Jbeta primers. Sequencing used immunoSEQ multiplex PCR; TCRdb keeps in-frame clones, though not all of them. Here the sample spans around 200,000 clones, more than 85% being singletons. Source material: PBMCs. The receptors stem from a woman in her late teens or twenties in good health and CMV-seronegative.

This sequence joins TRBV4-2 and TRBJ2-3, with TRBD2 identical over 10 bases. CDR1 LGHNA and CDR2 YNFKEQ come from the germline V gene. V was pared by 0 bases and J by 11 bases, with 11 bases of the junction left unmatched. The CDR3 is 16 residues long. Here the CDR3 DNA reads TGTGCCAGCAGCCAAGAAAGTAGCGGGAGGCCTCTGAGGCAGTATTTT. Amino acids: CASSQESSGRPLRQYF.

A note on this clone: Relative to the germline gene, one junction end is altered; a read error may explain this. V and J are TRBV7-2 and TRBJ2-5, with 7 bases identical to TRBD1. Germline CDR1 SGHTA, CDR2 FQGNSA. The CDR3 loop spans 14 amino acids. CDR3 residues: CASSLAGTVETQYF. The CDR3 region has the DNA TGTGCCAGCAGTTTAGCCGGGACAGTAGAGACCCAGTACTTC.

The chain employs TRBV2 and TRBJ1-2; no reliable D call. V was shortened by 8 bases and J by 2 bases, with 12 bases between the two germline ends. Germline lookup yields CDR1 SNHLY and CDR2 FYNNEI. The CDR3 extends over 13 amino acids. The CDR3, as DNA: TGTGCCAGCCTTCGCGACGGGAACTATGGCTACACCTTC. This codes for CASLRDGNYGYTF.

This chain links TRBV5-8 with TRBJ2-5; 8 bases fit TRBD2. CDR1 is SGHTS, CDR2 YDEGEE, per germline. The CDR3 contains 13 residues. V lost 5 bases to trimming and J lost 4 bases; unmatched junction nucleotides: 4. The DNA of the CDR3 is TGTGCCAGCAGGTCGGGGGGGCTAGAGACCCAGTACTTC. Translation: CASRSGGLETQYF.

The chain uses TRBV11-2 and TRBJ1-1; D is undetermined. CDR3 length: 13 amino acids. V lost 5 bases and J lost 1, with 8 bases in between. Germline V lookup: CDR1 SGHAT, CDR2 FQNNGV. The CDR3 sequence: CASSPSWNTEAFF. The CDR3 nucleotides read TGTGCCAGCAGCCCCAGTTGGAACACTGAAGCTTTCTTT.

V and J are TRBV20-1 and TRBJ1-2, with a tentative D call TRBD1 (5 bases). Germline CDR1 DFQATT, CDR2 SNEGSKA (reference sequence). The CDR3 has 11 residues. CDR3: CRTSGNYGYTF. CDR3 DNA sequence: TGCAGGACCTCAGGGAACTATGGCTACACCTTC.

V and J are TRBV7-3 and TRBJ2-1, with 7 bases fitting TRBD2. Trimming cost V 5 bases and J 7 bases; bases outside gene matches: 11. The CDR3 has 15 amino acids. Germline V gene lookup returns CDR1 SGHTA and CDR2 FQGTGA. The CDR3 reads CASSLLGGRINEQFF. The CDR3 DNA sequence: TGTGCCAGCAGCCTCCTAGGCGGGAGAATAAATGAGCAGTTCTTC. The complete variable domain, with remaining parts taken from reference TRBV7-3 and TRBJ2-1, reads GAGVSQTPSNKVTEKGKYVELRCDPISGHTALYWYRQSLGQGPEFLIYFQGTGAADDSGLPNDRFFAVRPEGSVSTLKIQRTERGDSAVYLCASSLLGGRINEQFFGPGTRLTVL.

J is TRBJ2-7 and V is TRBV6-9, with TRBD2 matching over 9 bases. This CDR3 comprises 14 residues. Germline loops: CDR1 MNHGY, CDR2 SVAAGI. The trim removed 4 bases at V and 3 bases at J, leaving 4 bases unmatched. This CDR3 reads CASSLLAGCYEQYF. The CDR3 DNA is TGTGCCAGCAGTTTGCTAGCGGGGTGCTACGAGCAGTACTTC.

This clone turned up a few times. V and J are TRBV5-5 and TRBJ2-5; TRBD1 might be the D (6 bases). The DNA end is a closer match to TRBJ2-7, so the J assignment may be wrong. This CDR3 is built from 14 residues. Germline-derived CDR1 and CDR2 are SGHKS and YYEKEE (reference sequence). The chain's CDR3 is CASAAYQGSDEQYF. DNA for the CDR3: TGTGCCAGCGCAGCTTATCAGGGGTCCGACGAGCAGTACTTC.

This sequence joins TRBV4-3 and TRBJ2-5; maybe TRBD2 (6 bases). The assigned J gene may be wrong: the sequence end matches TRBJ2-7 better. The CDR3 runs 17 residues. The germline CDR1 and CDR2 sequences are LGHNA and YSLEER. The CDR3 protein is CASSLHLLEGFTYEQYF. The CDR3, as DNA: TGCGCCAGCAGCTTGCATTTACTGGAGGGCTTTACCTACGAGCAGTACTTC.

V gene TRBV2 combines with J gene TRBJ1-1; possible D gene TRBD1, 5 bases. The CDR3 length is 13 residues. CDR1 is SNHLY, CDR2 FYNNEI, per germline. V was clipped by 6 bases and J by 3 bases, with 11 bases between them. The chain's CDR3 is CASSDAGDTEAFF. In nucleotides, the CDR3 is TGTGCCAGCAGCGACGCGGGGGACACTGAAGCTTTCTTT.

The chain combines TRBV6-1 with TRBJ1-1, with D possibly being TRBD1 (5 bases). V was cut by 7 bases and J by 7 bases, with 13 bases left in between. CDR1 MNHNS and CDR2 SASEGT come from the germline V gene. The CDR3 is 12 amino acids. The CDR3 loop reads CASTDRLGEAFF. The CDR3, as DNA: TGTGCCAGCACCGACAGACTGGGTGAAGCTTTCTTT.

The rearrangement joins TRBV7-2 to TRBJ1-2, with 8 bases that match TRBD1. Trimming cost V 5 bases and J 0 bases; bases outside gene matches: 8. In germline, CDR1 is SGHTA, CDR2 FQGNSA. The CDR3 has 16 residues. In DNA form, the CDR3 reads TGTGCCAGCAGCATAAACAGGGGGGTAGCTAACTATGGCTACACCTTC. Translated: CASSINRGVANYGYTF. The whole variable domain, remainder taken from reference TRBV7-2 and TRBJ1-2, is GAGVSQSPSNKVTEKGKDVELRCDPISGHTALYWYRQSLGQGLEFLIYFQGNSAPDKSGLPSDRFSAERTGGSVSTLTIQRTQQEDSAVYLCASSINRGVANYGYTFGSGTRLTVV.

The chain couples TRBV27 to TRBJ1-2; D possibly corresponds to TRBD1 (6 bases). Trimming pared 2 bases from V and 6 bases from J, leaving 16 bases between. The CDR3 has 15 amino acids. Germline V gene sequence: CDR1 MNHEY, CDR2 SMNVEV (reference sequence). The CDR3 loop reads CASSLIAGAADGYTF. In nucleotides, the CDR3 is TGTGCCAGCAGTTTAATAGCGGGGGCCGCAGATGGCTACACCTTC.

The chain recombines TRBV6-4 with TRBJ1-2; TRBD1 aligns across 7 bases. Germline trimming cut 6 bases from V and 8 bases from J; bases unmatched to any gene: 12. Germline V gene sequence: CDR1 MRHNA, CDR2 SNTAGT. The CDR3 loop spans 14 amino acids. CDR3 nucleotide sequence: TGTGCCAGCAGCCGAGAGGAGGGGGCGGGAGGCTACACCTTC. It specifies CASSREEGAGGYTF.

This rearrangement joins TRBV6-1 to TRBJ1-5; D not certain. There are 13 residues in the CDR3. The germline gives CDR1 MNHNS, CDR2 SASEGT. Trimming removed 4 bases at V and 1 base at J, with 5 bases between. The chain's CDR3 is CASSVGSNQPQHF. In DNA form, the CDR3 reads TGTGCCAGCAGTGTGGGCAGCAATCAGCCCCAGCATTTT.

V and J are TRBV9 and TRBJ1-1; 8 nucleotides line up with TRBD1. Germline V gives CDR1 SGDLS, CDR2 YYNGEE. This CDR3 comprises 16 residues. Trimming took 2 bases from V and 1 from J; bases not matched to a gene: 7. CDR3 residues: CASSVDGQGGNTEAFF. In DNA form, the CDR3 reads TGTGCCAGCAGCGTCGACGGACAGGGCGGGAACACTGAAGCTTTCTTT.

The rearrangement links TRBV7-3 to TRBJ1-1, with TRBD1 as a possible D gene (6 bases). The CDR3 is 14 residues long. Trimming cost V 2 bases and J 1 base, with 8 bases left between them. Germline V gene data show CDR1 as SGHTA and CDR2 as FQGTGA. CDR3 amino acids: CASSLSGANTEAFF. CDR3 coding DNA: TGTGCCAGCAGCTTATCAGGGGCGAACACTGAAGCTTTCTTT.

The CDR3 coding sequence is TGCGCCAGCGCCCGGTCCTCAGCGGGCTACAATGAGCAGTTCTTC. Its protein is CASARSSAGYNEQFF. The chain recombines TRBV5-1 with TRBJ2-1; weak D call: TRBD2 (6 bases). CDR3 length: 15 amino acids. Trimming cost V 7 bases and J 3 bases, with 17 bases left between them. CDR1 is SGHRS and CDR2 is YFSETQ in the germline V gene.

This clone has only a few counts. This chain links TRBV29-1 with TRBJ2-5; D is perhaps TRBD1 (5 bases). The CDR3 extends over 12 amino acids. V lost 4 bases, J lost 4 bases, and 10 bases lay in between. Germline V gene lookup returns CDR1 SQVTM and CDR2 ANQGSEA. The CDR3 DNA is TGCAGCGTTGGACAGCGCATAGAGACCCAGTACTTC. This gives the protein CSVGQRIETQYF.